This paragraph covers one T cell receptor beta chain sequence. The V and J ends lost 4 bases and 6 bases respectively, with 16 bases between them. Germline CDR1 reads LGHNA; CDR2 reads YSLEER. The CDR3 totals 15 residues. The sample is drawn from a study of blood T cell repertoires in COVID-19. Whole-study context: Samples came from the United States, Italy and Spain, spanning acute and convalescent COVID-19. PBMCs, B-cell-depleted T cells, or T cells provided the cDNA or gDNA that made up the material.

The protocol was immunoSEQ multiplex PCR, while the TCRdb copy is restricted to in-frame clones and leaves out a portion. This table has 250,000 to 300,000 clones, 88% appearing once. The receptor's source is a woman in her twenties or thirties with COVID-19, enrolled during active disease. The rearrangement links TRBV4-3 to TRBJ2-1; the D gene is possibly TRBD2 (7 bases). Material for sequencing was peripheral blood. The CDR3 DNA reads TGCGCCAGCAGCCTGGAGGGGGGGAATATCAATGAGCAGTTCTTC. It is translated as CASSLEGGNINEQFF.